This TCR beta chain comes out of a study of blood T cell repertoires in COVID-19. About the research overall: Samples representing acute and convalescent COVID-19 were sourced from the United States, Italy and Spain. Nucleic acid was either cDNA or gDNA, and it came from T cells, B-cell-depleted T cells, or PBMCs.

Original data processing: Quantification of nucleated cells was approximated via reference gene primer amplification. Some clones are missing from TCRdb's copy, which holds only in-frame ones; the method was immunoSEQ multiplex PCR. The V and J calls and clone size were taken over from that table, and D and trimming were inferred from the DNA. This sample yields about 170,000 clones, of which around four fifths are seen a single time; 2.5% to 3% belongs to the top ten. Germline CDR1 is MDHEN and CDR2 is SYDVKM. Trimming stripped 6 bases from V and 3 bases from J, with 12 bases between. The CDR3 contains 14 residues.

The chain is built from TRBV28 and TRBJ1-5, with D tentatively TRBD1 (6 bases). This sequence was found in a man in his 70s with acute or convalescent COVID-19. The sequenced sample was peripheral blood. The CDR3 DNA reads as TGTGCCAGCAGCTCGACAGGTATCAATCAGCCCCAGCATTTT. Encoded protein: CASSSTGINQPQHF.